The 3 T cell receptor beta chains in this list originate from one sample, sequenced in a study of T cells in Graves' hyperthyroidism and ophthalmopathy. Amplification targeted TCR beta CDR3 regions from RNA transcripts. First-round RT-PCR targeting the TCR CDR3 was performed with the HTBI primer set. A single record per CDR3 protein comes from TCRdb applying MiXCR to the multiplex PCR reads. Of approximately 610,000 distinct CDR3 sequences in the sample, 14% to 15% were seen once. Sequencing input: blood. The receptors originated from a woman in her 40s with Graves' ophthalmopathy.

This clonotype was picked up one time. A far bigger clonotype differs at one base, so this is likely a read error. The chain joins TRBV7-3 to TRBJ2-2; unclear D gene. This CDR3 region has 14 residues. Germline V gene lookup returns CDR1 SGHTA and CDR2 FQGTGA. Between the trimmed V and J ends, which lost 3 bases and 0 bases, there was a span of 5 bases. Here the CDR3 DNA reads TGTGCCAGCAGCTTGGACGCGAACACCGGGGAGCTGTTTTTT. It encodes CASSLDANTGELFF. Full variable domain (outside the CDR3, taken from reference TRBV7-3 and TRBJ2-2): GAGVSQTPSNKVTEKGKYVELRCDPISGHTALYWYRQSLGQGPEFLIYFQGTGAADDSGLPNDRFFAVRPEGSVSTLKIQRTERGDSAVYLCASSLDANTGELFFGEGSRLTVL.

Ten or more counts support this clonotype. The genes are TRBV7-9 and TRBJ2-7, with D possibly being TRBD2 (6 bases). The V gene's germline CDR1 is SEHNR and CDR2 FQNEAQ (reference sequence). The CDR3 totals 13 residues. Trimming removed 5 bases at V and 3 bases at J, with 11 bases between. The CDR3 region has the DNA TGTGCCAGCAGCAGCACAGCGGGCTACGAGCAGTACTTC. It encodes CASSSTAGYEQYF.

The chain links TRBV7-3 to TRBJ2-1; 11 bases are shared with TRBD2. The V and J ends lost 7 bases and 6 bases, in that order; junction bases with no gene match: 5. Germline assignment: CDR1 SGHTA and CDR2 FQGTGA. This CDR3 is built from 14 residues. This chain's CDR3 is CASKTSGITNEQFF. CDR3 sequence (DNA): TGTGCCAGCAAGACTAGCGGGATAACCAATGAGCAGTTCTTC. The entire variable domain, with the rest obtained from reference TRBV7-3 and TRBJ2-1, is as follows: GAGVSQTPSNKVTEKGKYVELRCDPISGHTALYWYRQSLGQGPEFLIYFQGTGAADDSGLPNDRFFAVRPEGSVSTLKIQRTERGDSAVYLCASKTSGITNEQFFGPGTRLTVL.